The source of this T cell receptor (beta chain) is a study of cytotoxic CD8 clonotypes in ibrutinib-treated CLL. Study details: Response samples followed a median roughly 13 months of treatment, range 6 to 36.

The study, taken as a whole, reports: Clonality went up at ibrutinib response and then declined back toward baseline at progression.

Deep sequencing aimed at 1 in 200,000 to 1 in 1 million T cells' resolution. Sequenced by immunoSEQ multiplex PCR; TCRdb stores in-frame clones only, minus some. The sample yields approximately 100,000 clones, around 73% seen once. Worth noting for this clone: Its antigen is not known.

The TCR sequence derives from a human donor with chronic lymphocytic leukemia. Sequenced here: PBMCs, sampled after 12 months of ibrutinib treatment.

For the CDR3, the DNA is TGTGCCAGCAGCTTAGCTACAGGGCCCTCCTACGAGCAGTACTTC. This encodes CASSLATGPSYEQYF. The chain joins TRBV7-9 to TRBJ2-7; D is possibly TRBD1 (6 bases). CDR3 length: 15 amino acids. The germline V and J ends were trimmed by 0 bases and 0 bases, with 9 bases remaining between them. Germline CDR1 is SEHNR and CDR2 is FQNEAQ (reference sequence).